Listed here is a single T cell receptor beta chain. No antigen is known for it. The germline gene is not matched at one end of the junction; a read error may be the cause. These data are taken from a study of identical twins. Study observations and caveats: Weaker excess twin sharing was seen among beta out-of-frame sequences. Cross-sectional statistical analysis, not tracking of the same donors, underpinned the conclusions. Memory repertoires showed no such pattern, whereas abundant cord blood beta clonotypes carried fewer insertions.

MiXCR was run by TCRdb on the 5' RACE reads, yielding one entry per CDR3 protein. The data show under 900,000 distinct CDR3 sequences, with more than 9% seen just once and roughly 1.6% held by the top ten. This CDR3 comprises 18 residues. Per germline, CDR1 LGHDT and CDR2 YNNKEL (reference sequence). These same records also appear under a second study, on yellow fever vaccine responses in identical twins.

This TCR was sampled from a woman aged 18-29 years in good health. The rearrangement joins TRBV3-1 to TRBJ2-5; a possible D gene is TRBD1 (5 bases). The sample was PBMCs. This CDR3 reads CARSHRLPFSVPQETQYF. CDR3 in DNA: TGTGCCCGCAGCCACAGGCTTCCTTTCTCGGTCCCTCAAGAGACCCAGTACTTC.